Below, 28 T cell receptor beta chains from the same sample are listed, as sequenced in a study of cytomegalovirus exposure and HLA in healthy donors. PCR employed 60 Vbeta and 13 Jbeta primers. The data were produced by immunoSEQ multiplex PCR, yet TCRdb's version contains in-frame clones alone and is incomplete. Of more than 100,000 clones in the sample, approximately 85% were seen once. The sequencing input was PBMCs. The receptor source for this set is a woman aged 45-65 years in good health and CMV-seropositive.

The chain uses TRBV2 and TRBJ2-5; D is uncertain. V lost 6 bases to trimming and J lost 0 bases, with 5 bases between them. The germline V gene has CDR1 SNHLY and CDR2 FYNNEI. The CDR3 totals 12 residues. As DNA, the CDR3 is TGTGCCAGCAGGCCAGACCAAGAGACCCAGTACTTC. Translating gives CASRPDQETQYF.

The genes are TRBV6-5 and TRBJ2-3; 8 positions agree with TRBD1. Germline V gives CDR1 MNHEY, CDR2 SVGAGI. The CDR3 spans 15 residues. The V segment lost 6 bases and the J segment 0 bases; nucleotides outside the gene matches: 5. CDR3 loop: CASSSDRASTDTQYF. The CDR3 nucleotides read TGTGCCAGCAGCTCGGACAGGGCGAGCACAGATACGCAGTATTTT.

The CDR3 spells CASSLEGLGDSQYF. The CDR3 coding sequence is TGCGCCAGCAGCTTGGAGGGTCTGGGGGACAGTCAGTACTTC. The J gene is TRBJ2-4, the V gene TRBV5-1, with TRBD1 matching over 7 bases. Losses at the gene ends were 0 bases for V and 12 bases for J; bases not matched to a gene: 9. Germline assignment: CDR1 SGHRS and CDR2 YFSETQ. The CDR3 loop spans 14 amino acids.

The genes are TRBV5-1 and TRBJ2-5, with unresolved D. The CDR3 is 14 amino acids. Germline CDR1 reads SGHRS; CDR2 reads YFSETQ. V lost 0 bases, J lost 1 base, and 7 bases lay in between. The CDR3 nucleotides are TGCGCCAGCAGCTTGGACAGCCGCCAAGAGACCCAGTACTTC. This translates into CASSLDSRQETQYF.

The genes are TRBV9 and TRBJ1-1; D call uncertain. Germline CDR1 SGDLS, CDR2 YYNGEE. This CDR3 comprises 15 residues. The V and J ends lost 4 bases and 1 base respectively, with 14 bases between them. The CDR3 DNA reads as TGTGCCAGCAGCCCCCTGAGTATTGCGAACACTGAAGCTTTCTTT. Amino acids: CASSPLSIANTEAFF. The whole variable domain, remainder taken from reference TRBV9 and TRBJ1-1, is DSGVTQTPKHLITATGQRVTLRCSPRSGDLSVYWYQQSLDQGLQFLIQYYNGEERAKGNILERFSAQQFPDLHSELNLSSLELGDSALYFCASSPLSIANTEAFFGQGTRLTVV.

The chain carries TRBV4-1 and TRBJ1-1; D not certain. CDR3 length equals 15 residues. CDR1 is MGHRA, CDR2 YSYEKL, per germline. V lost 6 bases to trimming and J lost 0 bases, with 14 bases between them. The CDR3 coding sequence is TGCGCCAGCAGGGAGCGGGGAATGATGAACACTGAAGCTTTCTTT. Translating it yields CASRERGMMNTEAFF.

V and J are TRBV19 and TRBJ2-3; TRBD2 matches at 9 bases. CDR1 LNHDA and CDR2 SQIVND come from the germline V gene (reference sequence). Trimming cost V 7 bases and J 8 bases; bases outside gene matches: 10. The CDR3 covers 14 residues. The DNA of the CDR3 is TGTGCCAGTAACCCGGGACTAGCTAGTGCTACGCAGTATTTT. Translating gives CASNPGLASATQYF.

The chain links TRBV6-5 to TRBJ2-2, with 7 bases aligning to TRBD1. V dropped 6 bases and J dropped 3; count of bases not matched to a gene: 4. The CDR3 loop spans 14 amino acids. Germline lookup yields CDR1 MNHEY and CDR2 SVGAGI. Written as DNA, the CDR3 is TGTGCCAGCAGAACAGGGGTGTACACCGGGGAGCTGTTTTTT. This codes for CASRTGVYTGELFF.

J is TRBJ2-3 and V is TRBV29-1, with 9 bases matching TRBD2. CDR1 and CDR2 (germline): SQVTM, ANQGSEA. The CDR3 is 16 amino acids. Germline trimming cut 4 bases from V and 0 bases from J; bases unmatched to any gene: 8. Here the CDR3 DNA reads TGCAGCGTTGGAGGCGGGGGGGCCCCTAGCACAGATACGCAGTATTTT. This translates into CSVGGGGAPSTDTQYF.

The rearrangement joins TRBV5-5 to TRBJ1-4; 7 nucleotides match TRBD1. J gave up 7 bases and V 0 bases, and 9 bases lay outside the gene matches. This CDR3 is 16 amino acids long. Germline CDR1 SGHKS, CDR2 YYEKEE (reference sequence). The CDR3 bases are TGTGCCAGCAGCTTGGGGCTCACAGGGGTTGGTGAAAAACTGTTTTTT. This gives the protein CASSLGLTGVGEKLFF.

The chain joins TRBV19 to TRBJ2-3, with TRBD2 identical over 8 bases. This CDR3 has 14 residues. The V gene's germline CDR1 is LNHDA and CDR2 SQIVND (reference sequence). V shed 6 bases and J 6 bases; nucleotides not matched to a gene: 8. CDR3 loop: CASRSAGEGDTQYF. CDR3 nucleotides: TGTGCCAGTAGGTCAGCGGGAGAGGGGGATACGCAGTATTTT.

The chain has TRBV5-6 and TRBJ1-1, with D hard to call. This CDR3 is built from 15 residues. V was clipped by 4 bases and J by 1 base, with 14 bases between them. Per the germline V gene, CDR1 is SGHDT and CDR2 is YYEEEE. CDR3 residues: CASSVYGGANTEAFF. CDR3 sequence (DNA): TGTGCCAGCAGCGTGTACGGAGGTGCGAACACTGAAGCTTTCTTT.

This chain connects TRBV19 to TRBJ2-7; a possible D gene is TRBD1 (6 bases). This CDR3 has 14 amino acids. Trimming removed 5 bases at V and 0 bases at J, with 11 bases between. CDR1 and CDR2 from the germline V gene are LNHDA and SQIVND (reference sequence). CDR3 coding DNA: TGTGCCAGTAGTCGAACAGGGCTCTCCTACGAGCAGTACTTC. Translating gives CASSRTGLSYEQYF.

This clone was found once. The chain carries TRBV20-1 and TRBJ1-2; D is undetermined. Germline V gene lookup returns CDR1 DFQATT and CDR2 SNEGSKA (reference sequence). The CDR3 totals 11 residues. Trimming took off 6 bases at V and 8 bases at J, with 13 bases between the two ends. The CDR3 protein is CSAIFNWGYTF. CDR3 nucleotides: TGCAGTGCCATTTTCAACTGGGGCTACACCTTC.

The V and J genes are TRBV6-1 and TRBJ1-5; TRBD1 matches at 7 bases. Germline assignment: CDR1 MNHNS and CDR2 SASEGT. J gave up 4 bases and V 0 bases, and 6 bases lay outside the gene matches. The CDR3 loop spans 16 amino acids. The CDR3 bases are TGTGCCAGCAGTGAAGCCCCCACAGGGGTAAATCAGCCCCAGCATTTT. It codes for CASSEAPTGVNQPQHF.

There are a few counts of this clone. The chain carries TRBV7-3 and TRBJ2-7; 12 nucleotides match TRBD1. The germline V gene encodes CDR1 SGHTA and CDR2 FQGTGA. The V and J ends lost 5 bases and 5 bases, in that order; junction bases with no gene match: 7. The CDR3 extends over 15 amino acids. The CDR3 nucleotides are TGTGCCAGCAGCCCCGGGACAGGGGGCGAGCACGAGCAGTACTTC. It is translated as CASSPGTGGEHEQYF.

This chain joins TRBV30 and TRBJ1-4; the D gene is possibly TRBD1 (5 bases). Trimming pared 4 bases from V and 6 bases from J, leaving 12 bases between. CDR3 length: 13 residues. CDR1 and CDR2 (germline): GTSNPN, SVGIG (reference sequence). The CDR3 reads CAWTGRVDEKLFF. In DNA form, the CDR3 reads TGTGCCTGGACCGGCAGGGTTGATGAAAAACTGTTTTTT.

The chain employs TRBV4-1 and TRBJ2-7; D gene uncertain. From germline, CDR1 is MGHRA and CDR2 YSYEKL. This CDR3 has 14 amino acids. V dropped 0 bases and J dropped 7 bases, with 13 bases sitting between them. CDR3 coding DNA: TGCGCCAGCAGCCAAGAGGGCACATCCTGGGAGCAGTACTTC. Its protein is CASSQEGTSWEQYF.

The rearrangement joins TRBV15 to TRBJ2-7, with TRBD2 as a possible D gene (6 bases). Germline loops: CDR1 LNHNV, CDR2 YYDKDF (reference sequence). The ends were cut back, 1 base at V and 6 bases at J, with 13 bases in the middle. The CDR3 consists of 14 residues. The CDR3 DNA sequence: TGTGCCACCAGCAGAGGGGGTGGGGGAGGCGAGCAGTACTTC. Protein sequence: CATSRGGGGGEQYF.

The rearrangement links TRBV10-3 to TRBJ2-3; 8 bases are shared with TRBD1. This CDR3 is built from 15 residues. Per germline, CDR1 ENHRY and CDR2 SYGVKD. V lost 0 bases, J lost 2 bases, and 1 base stayed unmatched. This chain's CDR3 is CAISESTGDTDTQYF. The CDR3 nucleotides read TGTGCCATCAGTGAGTCGACAGGGGACACAGATACGCAGTATTTT.

The rearrangement joins TRBV27 to TRBJ1-5; 11 nucleotides agree with TRBD1. J was trimmed by 1 base and V by 4 bases; bases with no gene match: 3. The CDR3 has 16 residues. Germline V gene sequence: CDR1 MNHEY, CDR2 SMNVEV (reference sequence). The CDR3 nucleotides read TGTGCCAGCAGTTCCGGACAGGGGGCGAGCAATCAGCCCCAGCATTTT. Translation gives CASSSGQGASNQPQHF.

The J gene is TRBJ2-3, the V gene TRBV30, with 9 bases lining up with TRBD2. V gave up 0 bases and J gave up 3 bases; unmatched junction bases: 7. This CDR3 comprises 16 residues. The V gene's germline CDR1 is GTSNPN and CDR2 SVGIG (reference sequence). The CDR3 loop is CAWSVGSGSRTDTQYF. The DNA for the CDR3 is TGTGCCTGGAGTGTCGGTAGCGGGAGCAGAACAGATACGCAGTATTTT.

This rearrangement joins TRBV15 to TRBJ2-5, with D maybe TRBD1 (5 bases). Germline CDR1 LNHNV, CDR2 YYDKDF (reference sequence). The CDR3 is made up of 14 amino acids. V shed 0 bases and J shed 5 bases, with 10 bases lying between them. For the CDR3, the DNA is TGTGCCACCAGCAGAGATCGACAGTGGGAGACCCAGTACTTC. Amino acids: CATSRDRQWETQYF. The whole variable domain, remainder taken from reference TRBV15 and TRBJ2-5, is DAMVIQNPRYQVTQFGKPVTLSCSQTLNHNVMYWYQQKSSQAPKLLFHYYDKDFNNEADTPDNFQSRRPNTSFCFLDIRSPGLGDTAMYLCATSRDRQWETQYFGPGTRLLVL.

The rearrangement links TRBV19 to TRBJ2-2, with 7 bases fitting TRBD1. Trimming took 4 bases from V and 4 from J; bases not matched to a gene: 6. This CDR3 has 15 residues. Germline V CDR1 and CDR2: LNHDA, SQIVND (reference sequence). DNA of the CDR3: TGTGCCAGTAGTAAGAGGGGGCAGAGCACCGGGGAGCTGTTTTTT. It translates to CASSKRGQSTGELFF.

This clone was picked up a small number of times. Sequence at one end of the junction differs from germline and may be a read error. The rearrangement links TRBV20-1 to TRBJ2-1; D not certain. From germline, CDR1 is DFQATT and CDR2 SNEGSKA (reference sequence). The length of the CDR3 is 10 residues. CDR3 nucleotides: TGTAGCCTCCCCTACAATGAGCAGTTCTTC. Amino acid sequence: CSLPYNEQFF.

Concerning this clone: An end of the junction does not agree with germline; a read error may underlie this. The chain links TRBV7-9 to TRBJ1-2; 11 nucleotides match TRBD1. CDR1 is SEHNR, CDR2 FQNEAQ, per germline (reference sequence). There are 15 residues in the CDR3. The CDR3 coding sequence is TGTTCCAGCAGCCTTGGGACAGGGGGAAGGAGTGGCTACACCTTC. It codes for CSSSLGTGGRSGYTF.

The genes are TRBV7-9 and TRBJ1-3, with D perhaps matching TRBD1 (5 bases). The ends were cut back, 3 bases at V and 3 bases at J, with 21 bases in the middle. The CDR3 is 18 residues long. Per germline, CDR1 SEHNR and CDR2 FQNEAQ (reference sequence). CDR3 sequence: CASSFGDAGLLGGNTIYF. In DNA, the CDR3 is TGTGCCAGCAGCTTCGGGGATGCGGGGCTCTTGGGTGGAAACACCATATATTTT. Drawing the rest from reference TRBV7-9 and TRBJ1-3, the complete variable domain is DTGVSQNPRHKITKRGQNVTFRCDPISEHNRLYWYRQTLGQGPEFLTYFQNEAQLEKSRLLSDRFSAERPKGSFSTLEIQRTEQGDSAMYLCASSFGDAGLLGGNTIYFGEGSWLTVV.

The chain joins TRBV5-1 to TRBJ2-2; unclear D gene. V lost 7 bases and J lost 3, with 7 bases in between. The V gene's germline CDR1 is SGHRS and CDR2 YFSETQ. This CDR3 has 12 amino acids. The CDR3 loop is CASRRDTGELFF. The DNA of the CDR3 is TGCGCCAGCCGCCGAGACACCGGGGAGCTGTTTTTT.